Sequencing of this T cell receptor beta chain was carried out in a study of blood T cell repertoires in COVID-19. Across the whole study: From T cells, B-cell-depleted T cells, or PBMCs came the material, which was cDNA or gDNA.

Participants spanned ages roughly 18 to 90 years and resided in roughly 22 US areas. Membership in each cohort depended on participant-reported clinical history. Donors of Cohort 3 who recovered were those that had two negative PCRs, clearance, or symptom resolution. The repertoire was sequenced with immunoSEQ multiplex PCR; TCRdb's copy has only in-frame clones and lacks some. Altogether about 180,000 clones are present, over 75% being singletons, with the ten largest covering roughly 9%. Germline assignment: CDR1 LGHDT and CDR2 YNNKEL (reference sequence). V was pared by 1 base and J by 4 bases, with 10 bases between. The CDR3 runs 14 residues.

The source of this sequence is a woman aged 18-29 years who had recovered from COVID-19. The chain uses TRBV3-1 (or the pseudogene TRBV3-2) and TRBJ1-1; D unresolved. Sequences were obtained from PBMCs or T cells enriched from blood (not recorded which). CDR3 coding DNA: TGTGCCAGCAGCCAAGTCCCCGGGAGCACTGAAGCTTTCTTT. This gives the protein CASSQVPGSTEAFF.